This T cell receptor beta chain came from a study of OX40 agonist ivuxolimab in advanced cancers. Study in general: From about 20 to 80 years was the age range, with a mean of 60 years, and roughly 83% were male.

Profiled with immunoSEQ multiplex PCR; TCRdb holds only in-frame clones, not every one. Among roughly 60,000 clones listed, about 80% were seen once. Patients were ruled out by autoimmune disease history or systemic immunosuppression. The sequence was collected from an adult with an advanced solid tumor such as melanoma, head and neck, liver or kidney cancer. Sequencing was performed on CD4+ or CD8+ T cells sorted from blood, taken in a trial of the OX40 agonist ivuxolimab.

This CDR3 is CASSDTGFSTDTQYF. CDR3 nucleotide sequence: TGTGCCAGCAGTGATACAGGGTTTAGCACAGATACGCAGTATTTT. The gene calls are TRBV2 and TRBJ2-3; D perhaps matches TRBD1 (6 bases). This CDR3 comprises 15 residues. Looked up from germline, CDR1 is SNHLY and CDR2 is FYNNEI. V was trimmed by 3 bases and J by 0 bases, leaving 10 bases between them.